The text below deals with one T cell receptor (beta chain). The antigen remains unidentified. The data derive from a study of blood T cells in healthy people across ages. General study points: Among long-lived donors, naive CD4+ cells were more numerous and diversity higher than in aged donors. Naive T cell percentage showed a strong correlation with TCR beta diversity.

Alongside a J-beta primer mix, a sample-barcoded 5' primer served in a second PCR lasting 7 to 11 cycles. MiXCR, applied by TCRdb to the 5' RACE reads, yields one record per CDR3 protein. The sample carries more than 900,000 distinct CDR3 sequences, 20% to 25% recorded once. Germline V gene sequence: CDR1 MDHEN, CDR2 SYDVKM. V dropped 10 bases and J dropped 4; count of bases not matched to a gene: 13. This CDR3 is 15 amino acids long. Each sample used at least 7 million PBMCs. Separately, the same data were catalogued under a study of T cells of mothers and their children.

This clonotype originated in a girl under 10 years old in good health. The chain recombines TRBV28 with TRBJ2-1; TRBD2 aligns across 7 bases. What was sequenced was blood. CDR3 DNA sequence: TGTGCCACCGCTTCCCCGAACGGGGGGTACAATGAGCAGTTCTTC. This sequence encodes CATASPNGGYNEQFF.